This entry describes one T cell receptor beta chain. What it binds is not known. The sample is drawn from a study of shared clonotypes between healthy human individuals. Those who donated, Caucasian adults without exception, all lived in Nashville, Tennessee. CD8 memory merged CD45RO+ with CCR7-negative CD45RA+ TemRA cells. Sequenced by immunoSEQ multiplex PCR; TCRdb stores in-frame clones only, minus some. The sample has roughly 660,000 clones; around 91% are singletons. Study-wide findings and caveats: Only blood underwent sampling, and tissue repertoires likely differ.

The source is a man younger than 30 in good health. Some clones in this sample may be carry-over from other donors' samples. The specimen sequenced was memory CD8+ T cells from PBMCs. The subset is: CD45RO+ cells pooled with CCR7-negative TemRA cells.

CDR3 sequence reads: CASSPTPTDTQYF. CDR3 coding DNA: TGTGCCAGCAGCCCCACCCCCACAGATACGCAGTATTTT. The chain has TRBV7-3 and TRBJ2-3; no clear D gene. This CDR3 region has 13 residues. V lost 5 bases and J lost 2, with 8 bases in between. Germline CDR1 is SGHTA and CDR2 is FQGTGA.